What follows is one T cell receptor (beta chain) and its context. The identical CDR3 is also encoded by other nucleotide sequences in the sample. Methods used by the authors: Quantification of nucleated cells was approximated via reference gene primer amplification. Assay used: immunoSEQ multiplex PCR; TCRdb lists only in-frame clones, some missing. V and J calls plus clone size are reproduced from that table; the DNA served to infer D and trimming. The sample consists of 250,000 to 350,000 clones, approximately 91% of them appearing once. This entry belongs to a study of blood T cell repertoires in COVID-19. The Seattle patients joined while their infection was active and were tracked longitudinally afterward. This CDR3 region has 14 residues. The J segment lost 1 base and the V segment lost 3 bases, leaving 1 base of the junction unmatched. Germline assignment: CDR1 LGHDT and CDR2 YNNKEL (reference sequence).

Material for sequencing was peripheral blood. The receptor's source is a woman younger than 45 with COVID-19, enrolled during active disease. The gene calls are TRBV3-1 (or the pseudogene TRBV3-2) and TRBJ2-7; 9 bases line up with TRBD2. The DNA of the CDR3 is TGTGCCAGCAGCCAGACTAGCGGATCCTACGAGCAGTACTTC. Amino acid sequence: CASSQTSGSYEQYF.